One and the same sample provided the 23 T cell receptor beta chains below, sequenced in a study of vaccination and CD4 T cells after COVID-19. This sample's treatment: roughly 11-day PBMC culture with coronavirus spike peptide pools or control peptides (ViraFEST assay). Cultured CD4+ T cell DNA was sequenced using the Oncomine TCR Beta short-read assay. A single record per CDR3 protein comes from TCRdb applying MiXCR to the PCR reads. Counted here are around 9,100 distinct CDR3 sequences, about 70% occurring once; the ten biggest clones make up about 40%. Antigen specificity for these receptors is unknown. The sequenced sample consisted of CD4+ T cells from blood, cultured in vitro. The receptors originated from a human donor who had recovered from COVID-19.

The chain uses TRBV27 and TRBJ2-7, with 12 bases fitting TRBD1. The CDR3 is 14 residues long. In germline, CDR1 is MNHEY, CDR2 SMNVEV (reference sequence). V trimming: 8 bases; J trimming: 4 bases; junction bases outside the gene matches: 6. The CDR3, as DNA: TGTGCCAGCGGCCGGGACAGGGGGCAATACGAGCAGTACTTC. Protein: CASGRDRGQYEQYF.

The rearrangement links TRBV19 to TRBJ2-1, with D tentatively TRBD1 or TRBD2 (5 bases each). The CDR3 is 14 residues long. From germline, CDR1 is LNHDA and CDR2 SQIVND (reference sequence). Between the trimmed V and J ends, which lost 5 bases and 0 bases, there was a span of 8 bases. The DNA of the CDR3 is TGTGCCAGTAGTCAGGGAGTCTCCTACAATGAGCAGTTCTTC. Protein: CASSQGVSYNEQFF.

The count of this clonotype is one. V and J are TRBV11-3 and TRBJ2-3; D perhaps matches TRBD1 (5 bases). V shed 1 base and J shed 2 bases, with 13 bases lying between them. The CDR3 runs 16 residues. CDR1 is SGHNT, CDR2 YENEEA, per germline. The CDR3 reads CASSLGQGVFTDTQYF. In nucleotides, the CDR3 is TGTGCCAGCAGCTTAGGGCAGGGCGTGTTCACAGATACGCAGTATTTT.

The genes are TRBV2 and TRBJ1-3; 11 bases fit TRBD1. The CDR3 is 17 amino acids. Germline trimming cut 2 bases from V and 3 bases from J; bases unmatched to any gene: 6. Germline CDR1 reads SNHLY; CDR2 reads FYNNEI. The CDR3 sequence: CASSERRTGGYGNTIYF. Written as DNA, the CDR3 is TGTGCCAGCAGTGAAAGGAGGACAGGGGGCTATGGAAACACCATATATTTT.

This clonotype appeared once. The rearrangement uses TRBV6-4 and TRBJ2-1; 7 positions match TRBD2. Germline loops: CDR1 MRHNA, CDR2 SNTAGT. The CDR3 spans 17 residues. Trimming at V came to 6 bases and at J to 0 bases, leaving 11 bases not matched to a gene. CDR3 nucleotides: TGTGCCAGCAGCCTGCGAGCCGCGGGAGCCTCCTACAATGAGCAGTTCTTC. This codes for CASSLRAAGASYNEQFF.

The chain recombines TRBV19 with TRBJ1-2, with 9 bases fitting TRBD1. Germline CDR1 LNHDA, CDR2 SQIVND (reference sequence). V lost 10 bases to trimming and J lost 4 bases; unmatched junction nucleotides: 7. This CDR3 has 13 residues. For the CDR3, the DNA is TGTGCCATCGCCGGGACAGGGACCTATGGCTACACCTTC. Amino acids: CAIAGTGTYGYTF. Full variable domain (missing parts from reference TRBV19 and TRBJ1-2): DGGITQSPKYLFRKEGQNVTLSCEQNLNHDAMYWYRQDPGQGLRLIYYSQIVNDFQKGDIAEGYSVSREKKESFPLTVTSAQKNPTAFYLCAIAGTGTYGYTFGSGTRLTVV.

The rearrangement uses TRBV19 and TRBJ1-2; D is unclear. CDR3 size: 13 residues. The V end lost 1 base, the J end lost 3 bases, and 6 bases lay between the germline ends. Germline assignment: CDR1 LNHDA and CDR2 SQIVND (reference sequence). The CDR3 DNA is TGTGCCAGTAGTATAGGGGAGGACTATGGCTACACCTTC. It specifies CASSIGEDYGYTF.

This clonotype was seen a few times. CDR3: CASSFYGSLRSYEQYF. CDR3 sequence (DNA): TGTGCCAGCAGTTTTTACGGATCCTTAAGGTCCTACGAGCAGTACTTC. The chain joins TRBV6-2 or TRBV6-3 to TRBJ2-7; no firm D call. With 4 bases removed from V and 1 base from J, the gap between germline ends came to 17 bases. From germline, CDR1 is MNHEY and CDR2 SVGEGT. This CDR3 contains 16 residues.

This clonotype was observed a single time. The rearrangement uses TRBV9 and TRBJ1-2; D gene uncertain. V was pared by 3 bases and J by 1 base, with 7 bases between. Germline CDR1 is SGDLS and CDR2 is YYNGEE. This CDR3 region has 13 residues. The CDR3 nucleotides are TGTGCCAGCAGCGATTTGGGTAACTATGGCTACACCTTC. This encodes CASSDLGNYGYTF. Variable domain in full (rest from reference TRBV9 and TRBJ1-2): DSGVTQTPKHLITATGQRVTLRCSPRSGDLSVYWYQQSLDQGLQFLIQYYNGEERAKGNILERFSAQQFPDLHSELNLSSLELGDSALYFCASSDLGNYGYTFGSGTRLTVV.

The chain employs TRBV6-1 and TRBJ2-1; D is ambiguous. Germline V lookup: CDR1 MNHNS, CDR2 SASEGT. V lost 4 bases to trimming and J lost 4 bases, with 14 bases between them. This CDR3 has 15 amino acids. The CDR3 coding sequence is TGTGCCAGCAGTGTTGAGCTAGGAGAATACAATGAGCAGTTCTTC. Residues: CASSVELGEYNEQFF.

The chain joins TRBV5-1 to TRBJ1-2, with D unclear. The V end was cut by 2 bases, the J end by 0 bases, with 11 bases between. This CDR3 has 15 amino acids. CDR1 and CDR2 from the germline V gene are SGHRS and YFSETQ. CDR3 loop: CASSLGGSANYGYTF. CDR3 bases: TGCGCCAGCAGCTTAGGAGGGTCGGCTAACTATGGCTACACCTTC.

CDR3 bases: TGCAGTGCTAGAGCCCTAGCGGGGGCCGAAGGGGAGCAGTACTTC. Its protein product is CSARALAGAEGEQYF. This chain connects TRBV20-1 to TRBJ2-7, with TRBD2 matching 10 bases. V lost 1 base and J lost 7; bases outside the gene matches: 10. The CDR3 length is 15 residues. CDR1 and CDR2 from the germline V gene are DFQATT and SNEGSKA (reference sequence).

The chain employs TRBV2 and TRBJ2-1; either TRBD1 or TRBD2 may supply D (5 bases each). The V and J ends lost 6 bases and 8 bases respectively, with 20 bases between them. The germline CDR1 and CDR2 sequences are SNHLY and FYNNEI. The CDR3 spans 15 residues. Written as DNA, the CDR3 is TGTGCCAGCAGGGGGACCGGGACCCCTAAGGATGAGCAGTTCTTC. Translating gives CASRGTGTPKDEQFF.

With regard to this clonotype: The junction and the germline gene differ at one end; a read error may be behind it. The rearrangement links TRBV20-1 to TRBJ2-5; D possibly corresponds to TRBD2 (6 bases). This CDR3 has 13 residues. Germline V gene data show CDR1 as DFQATT and CDR2 as SNEGSKA (reference sequence). Here the CDR3 reads CSVRGDLKETQYF. In DNA, the CDR3 is TGCAGTGTTAGAGGGGACTTAAAAGAGACCCAGTACTTC.

This chain joins TRBV7-3 and TRBJ2-7; 14 bases fit TRBD2. The germline V gene encodes CDR1 SGHTA and CDR2 FQGTGA. The CDR3 spans 19 residues. V lost 1 base and J lost 4; bases outside the gene matches: 12. The CDR3 spells CASSLIWETSGRAGYEQYF. In DNA form, the CDR3 reads TGTGCCAGCAGCTTAATTTGGGAGACTAGCGGGAGGGCCGGTTACGAGCAGTACTTC.

This clonotype appeared a few times. The J gene is TRBJ2-7, the V gene TRBV20-1; 7 positions agree with TRBD1. Germline V lookup: CDR1 DFQATT, CDR2 SNEGSKA (reference sequence). V lost 6 bases to trimming and J lost 0 bases; unmatched junction nucleotides: 8. The CDR3 totals 14 residues. This CDR3 is CSAQGTVGSYEQYF. In nucleotides, the CDR3 is TGCAGTGCCCAAGGGACAGTTGGCTCCTACGAGCAGTACTTC.

This clonotype has a single count. V is TRBV29-1 and J is TRBJ1-2, with a possible D match to TRBD1 (6 bases). The ends were cut back, 7 bases at V and 4 bases at J, with 16 bases in the middle. The CDR3 has 13 amino acids. Germline CDR1 is SQVTM and CDR2 is ANQGSEA. The CDR3 sequence is CSAVTGFTYGYTF. CDR3 coding DNA: TGCAGCGCGGTGACAGGCTTTACCTATGGCTACACCTTC.

The chain recombines TRBV12-3 or TRBV12-4 with TRBJ1-6; D ambiguous. Trimming left V 5 bases short and J 8 bases short, with 10 bases between. The CDR3 contains 13 residues. CDR3 DNA sequence: TGTGCCAGCAGTCCCGGTAGGGATTCACCCCTCCACTTT. Amino acids: CASSPGRDSPLHF.

J is TRBJ2-7 and V is TRBV19, with 8 bases that match TRBD1. The CDR3 has 14 amino acids. V shed 5 bases, J shed 7 bases, and the junction held 10 bases outside the gene matches. Germline-derived CDR1 and CDR2 are LNHDA and SQIVND (reference sequence). The CDR3 loop is CASSGQGSTGEQYF. The CDR3 coding sequence is TGTGCCAGTAGTGGACAGGGATCTACTGGGGAGCAGTACTTC.

The V call is TRBV30, the J call TRBJ1-2, with D maybe TRBD1 (6 bases). Germline V CDR1 and CDR2: GTSNPN, SVGIG (reference sequence). The CDR3 consists of 13 residues. The V and J ends lost 2 bases and 10 bases respectively, with 17 bases between them. Written as DNA, the CDR3 is TGTGCCTGGAGTCCTTTTTCGACAGGAGACTACACCTTC. Translation gives CAWSPFSTGDYTF.

V and J are TRBV20-1 and TRBJ2-7; the D is unclear. Deletions cut 0 bases from V and 3 bases from J, with 3 bases between. The CDR3 is 11 residues long. Germline values: CDR1 DFQATT, CDR2 SNEGSKA (reference sequence). The CDR3 loop is CSARDLYEQYF. CDR3 nucleotide sequence: TGCAGTGCTAGAGATCTCTACGAGCAGTACTTC.

This clonotype came up a few times. This chain connects TRBV6-2 or TRBV6-3 to TRBJ2-7, with unresolved D. CDR3 length: 18 residues. V was shortened by 1 base and J by 2 bases, with 21 bases between the two germline ends. CDR1 and CDR2 (germline): MNHEY, SVGEGT. CDR3 in amino acids: CASSYWFGRTQVAYEQYF. CDR3 in DNA: TGTGCCAGCAGTTACTGGTTCGGGCGGACCCAGGTCGCCTACGAGCAGTACTTC.

The chain employs TRBV10-3 and TRBJ2-7; 7 nucleotides agree with TRBD1. Per the germline V gene, CDR1 is ENHRY and CDR2 is SYGVKD. With 5 bases clipped from V and 7 bases from J, the junction kept 11 bases outside the gene matches. The CDR3 contains 14 residues. The CDR3: CAISTGTERGEQYF. The CDR3 DNA sequence: TGTGCCATCAGTACCGGGACAGAGCGCGGTGAGCAGTACTTC.